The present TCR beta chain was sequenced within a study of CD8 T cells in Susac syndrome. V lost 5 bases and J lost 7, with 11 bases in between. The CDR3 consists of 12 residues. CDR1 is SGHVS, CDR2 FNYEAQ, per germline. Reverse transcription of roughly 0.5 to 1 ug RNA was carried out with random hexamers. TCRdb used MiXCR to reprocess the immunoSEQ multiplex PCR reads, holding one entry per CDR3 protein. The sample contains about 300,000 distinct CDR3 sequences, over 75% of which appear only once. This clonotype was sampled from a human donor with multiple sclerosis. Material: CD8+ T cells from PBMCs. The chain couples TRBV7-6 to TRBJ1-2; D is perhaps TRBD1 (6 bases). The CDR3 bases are TGTGCCAGCAGCCCCGGACAGATTGGCTACACCTTC. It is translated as CASSPGQIGYTF.